The 21 T cell receptor beta chains in this list originate from one sample, sequenced in a study of molecular identifiers for immune sequencing clone quantification. TCRdb reanalysed the PCR reads using MiXCR and keeps one entry per CDR3 protein. This repertoire shows 40,000 to 50,000 distinct CDR3 sequences, about 19% found once; its top ten account for under 1.4%. The sample consisted of naive CD8+ T cells from blood, with Jurkat cell RNA spiked in. The subset: FACS-sorted CD8+CD4-CCR7+CD45RA+ naive T cells. The receptors were sampled from a human donor in good health. Some libraries in this study had Jurkat cell RNA spiked in.

In its sample, this clonotype was seen many times. The chain carries TRBV25-1 and TRBJ2-6, with D unclear. From germline, CDR1 is MGHDK and CDR2 SYGVNS. Trimming left V 10 bases short and J 0 bases short, with 13 bases between. The CDR3 totals 15 residues. CDR3 loop: CATRKDGSGANVLTF. The CDR3, as DNA: TGTGCCACCAGAAAAGACGGCTCTGGGGCCAACGTCCTGACTTTC.

This clonotype appeared many times. V is TRBV7-9 and J is TRBJ1-1, with 7 positions matching TRBD1. The CDR3 sequence is 15 residues long. Germline V gene data show CDR1 as SEHNR and CDR2 as FQNEAQ (reference sequence). J lost 5 bases, V lost 3 bases, and 9 bases had no gene match. The CDR3 sequence: CASSLDRPRETEAFF. The CDR3 DNA sequence: TGTGCCAGCAGCTTGGACAGGCCCCGGGAGACTGAAGCTTTCTTT.

This clonotype was observed many times. The chain recombines TRBV7-9 with TRBJ2-5; the match to TRBD1 covers 8 bases. The J segment lost 6 bases and the V segment lost 4 bases, leaving 7 bases of the junction unmatched. CDR3 length equals 14 residues. Germline lookup yields CDR1 SEHNR and CDR2 FQNEAQ (reference sequence). CDR3: CASSYQGASKTQYF. CDR3 DNA: TGTGCCAGCAGCTATCAGGGGGCGTCTAAGACCCAGTACTTC.

This clonotype has at least ten counts. V and J are TRBV27 and TRBJ2-6; no reliable D call. Germline CDR1 reads MNHEY; CDR2 reads SMNVEV (reference sequence). Trimming shortened V by 7 bases and J by 2 bases, and 12 bases separated the two germline ends. This CDR3 comprises 15 residues. In DNA form, the CDR3 reads TGTGCCAGCAAAATAGGGTACCCTGGGGCCAACGTCCTGACTTTC. Its translation is CASKIGYPGANVLTF.

This clonotype was counted ten times or more. This chain uses TRBV12-3 or TRBV12-4 with TRBJ2-1; TRBD2 matches 9 bases. V was pared by 6 bases and J by 7 bases, with 10 bases of the junction left unmatched. This CDR3 comprises 15 residues. CDR3 sequence reads: CASRPDGGGVNEQFF. CDR3 coding DNA: TGTGCCAGCAGGCCGGATGGCGGGGGGGTGAATGAGCAGTTCTTC.

The chain uses TRBV29-1 and TRBJ1-1; 12 positions match TRBD1. Germline V CDR1 and CDR2: SQVTM, ANQGSEA. This CDR3 comprises 14 residues. The V gene end was trimmed by 3 bases and the J gene end by 3 bases; junction bases not matched to a gene: 2. The CDR3 loop reads CSVEGDRGHTEAFF. The CDR3 DNA sequence: TGCAGCGTTGAGGGGGACAGGGGGCACACTGAAGCTTTCTTT.

The rearrangement joins TRBV19 to TRBJ2-1; D gene ambiguous. V was clipped by 3 bases and J by 0 bases, with 12 bases between them. From germline, CDR1 is LNHDA and CDR2 SQIVND (reference sequence). The CDR3 has 16 amino acids. CDR3 region: CASSIYGGSSYNEQFF. CDR3 sequence (DNA): TGTGCCAGTAGTATTTATGGCGGTAGCTCCTACAATGAGCAGTTCTTC.

Many counts were recorded for this clonotype. The genes are TRBV27 and TRBJ2-7; D may be TRBD1 (7 bases). The germline gives CDR1 MNHEY, CDR2 SMNVEV (reference sequence). The CDR3 runs to 15 residues. Trimming took off 3 bases at V and 5 bases at J, with 17 bases between the two ends. The CDR3 region has the DNA TGTGCCAGCAGTTTTCTCCGGGCAGGGGGGAACGAGCAGTACTTC. Amino acid sequence: CASSFLRAGGNEQYF.

Many counts were recorded for this clonotype. The chain couples TRBV6-2 or TRBV6-3 to TRBJ2-1; D remains unclear. Per germline, CDR1 MNHEY and CDR2 SVGEGT. With 0 bases removed from V and 8 bases from J, the gap between germline ends came to 5 bases. The CDR3 runs 12 residues. CDR3 in amino acids: CASSYSRDEQFF. The CDR3, as DNA: TGTGCCAGCAGTTACTCGAGAGATGAGCAGTTCTTC.

J is TRBJ1-5 and V is TRBV7-2; D remains ambiguous. V was pared by 3 bases and J by 2 bases, with 11 bases between. The CDR3 consists of 15 residues. The germline CDR1 and CDR2 sequences are SGHTA and FQGNSA. CDR3: CASSLGSLGNQPQHF. The CDR3 DNA is TGTGCCAGCAGCTTGGGCAGCTTAGGCAATCAGCCCCAGCATTTT.

This clonotype was seen many times. The rearrangement uses TRBV27 and TRBJ1-1, with a tentative D call TRBD1 (6 bases). The CDR3 extends over 13 amino acids. CDR1 and CDR2 (germline): MNHEY, SMNVEV (reference sequence). The V gene lost 3 bases and the J gene lost 4 bases, with 9 bases spanning the gap. CDR3 amino acids: CASSLGGSTEAFF. The CDR3 nucleotides read TGTGCCAGCAGTTTGGGGGGCTCCACTGAAGCTTTCTTT.

The sample holds many counts of this clonotype. This chain uses TRBV7-6 with TRBJ2-5; D is unclear. Trimming removed 8 bases from V and 2 bases from J, with 15 bases in between. The CDR3 extends over 14 amino acids. CDR1 and CDR2 from the germline V gene are SGHVS and FNYEAQ. CDR3 DNA: TGTGCCAGCGCAAGCTCCCCAGGTCAAGAGACCCAGTACTTC. It specifies CASASSPGQETQYF.

This sequence joins TRBV7-6 and TRBJ2-3, with a tentative D call TRBD2 (5 bases). Per the germline V gene, CDR1 is SGHVS and CDR2 is FNYEAQ. This CDR3 is built from 14 residues. CDR3 nucleotide sequence: TGTGCAGCGGAACGTCGGATTAGCACAGATACGCAGTATTTT. It encodes CAAERRISTDTQYF.

As regards this clonotype: This may stem from a read error, because a much larger clone lies one nucleotide away. V is TRBV27 and J is TRBJ1-2, with D uncertain. This CDR3 has 16 residues. Germline loops: CDR1 MNHEY, CDR2 SMNVEV (reference sequence). The germline V and J ends were trimmed by 5 bases and 4 bases, with 20 bases remaining between them. DNA for the CDR3: TGTGCCAGCAGTCCCATAATAGGGCCCCTCTCCTATGGCTACACCTTC. Its translation: CASSPIIGPLSYGYTF.

At least ten counts were recorded for this clonotype. The chain recombines TRBV20-1 with TRBJ2-7; D possibly uses TRBD1 or TRBD2 (6 bases each). This CDR3 is 14 amino acids long. V was clipped by 0 bases and J by 2 bases, with 11 bases between them. Germline loops: CDR1 DFQATT, CDR2 SNEGSKA (reference sequence). In nucleotides, the CDR3 is TGCAGTGCTAGAGAGCGGGGACACCCCTACGAGCAGTACTTC. It translates to CSARERGHPYEQYF.

This clonotype has a count of ten or more. The chain uses TRBV4-3 and TRBJ1-1; D is perhaps TRBD1 (6 bases). Looked up from germline, CDR1 is LGHNA and CDR2 is YSLEER. The CDR3 spans 15 residues. Trimming removed 0 bases from V and 2 bases from J, with 10 bases in between. The CDR3 here is CASSQDRGANTEAFF. The CDR3 DNA follows: TGCGCCAGCAGCCAAGATAGGGGGGCTAACACTGAAGCTTTCTTT.

This clonotype was picked up many times. The chain combines TRBV19 with TRBJ1-1, with D possibly matching TRBD1 (6 bases). The germline V gene encodes CDR1 LNHDA and CDR2 SQIVND (reference sequence). Trimming removed 7 bases at V and 1 base at J, with 10 bases between. The CDR3 spans 13 residues. Here the CDR3 DNA reads TGTGCCAGTAAAAAGACAGGGAACACTGAAGCTTTCTTT. Its translation: CASKKTGNTEAFF. Complete variable domain (other parts from reference TRBV19 and TRBJ1-1): DGGITQSPKYLFRKEGQNVTLSCEQNLNHDAMYWYRQDPGQGLRLIYYSQIVNDFQKGDIAEGYSVSREKKESFPLTVTSAQKNPTAFYLCASKKTGNTEAFFGQGTRLTVV.

This clonotype was picked up many times. The V call is TRBV5-6, the J call TRBJ2-3, with TRBD1 matching over 7 bases. V shed 4 bases and J 1 base; nucleotides not matched to a gene: 9. CDR1 is SGHDT and CDR2 is YYEEEE in the germline V gene. This CDR3 is built from 16 residues. This chain's CDR3 is CASSIAHTGGTDTQYF. The CDR3, as DNA: TGTGCCAGCAGCATCGCCCACACAGGGGGCACAGATACGCAGTATTTT.

The table lists this clonotype with many counts. The chain recombines TRBV7-9 with TRBJ2-7; 13 bases map to TRBD2. The germline CDR1 and CDR2 sequences are SEHNR and FQNEAQ (reference sequence). This CDR3 is built from 19 residues. J was trimmed by 0 bases and V by 5 bases; bases with no gene match: 13. CDR3 sequence: CASSPHRLAGGPSSYEQYF. Here the CDR3 DNA reads TGTGCCAGCAGCCCACACAGACTAGCGGGAGGACCCAGCTCCTACGAGCAGTACTTC.

This clonotype has only a few counts. The gene calls are TRBV7-8 and TRBJ1-1; unclear D gene. The ends were cut back, 0 bases at V and 5 bases at J, with 10 bases in the middle. CDR1 is SGHVS and CDR2 is FQNEAQ in the germline V gene. This CDR3 comprises 14 residues. CDR3 sequence (DNA): TGTGCCAGCAGCTTAGCCCTAGATACGACTGAAGCTTTCTTT. As protein: CASSLALDTTEAFF.

This clonotype was picked up a small number of times. A clone one base away is much larger, so this may be a read error. Lacking the conserved final phenylalanine or tryptophan, this CDR3 likely reflects a read error. This rearrangement joins TRBV27 to TRBJ2-5, with TRBD1 identical over 7 bases. In germline, CDR1 is MNHEY, CDR2 SMNVEV (reference sequence). V was pared by 6 bases and J by 0 bases, with 13 bases of the junction left unmatched. This CDR3 is 17 amino acids long. CDR3 protein: CASRRPGTEMYQETQYL. DNA for the CDR3: TGTGCCAGCAGGAGGCCCGGGACAGAGATGTACCAAGAGACCCAGTACCTC.